This T cell receptor beta chain was sequenced for a study of Ad26.COV2.S vaccination and SARS-CoV-2 variants. Across the study: By the intramuscular route, Ad26.COV2.S was given once, or twice 56 days apart. Study-wide results and limits: Breadth measured for non-spike TCRs was similar across vaccine and placebo recipients. The TCR-based breadth and depth measures might underestimate overall T cell responses. Placebo recipients trailed vaccine recipients in spike-specific TCR breadth.

This CDR3 is 18 amino acids long. Treatment specified: 15 to 20 received Ad26.COV2.S at low or high dose, single or two shots; about 5 received placebo; per-sample allocation not given. Sampling occurred on day 63 after the first vaccine or placebo injection. About this clone itself: Its antigen is undetermined.

Assay: immunoSEQ multiplex PCR; the TCRdb copy retains only in-frame clones and omits some. The sample contains about 330,000 clones, approximately 87% of which appear only once. The source of this sequence is a person between 18 and 65 years old who received the Ad26.COV2.S COVID-19 vaccine or a placebo. This chain joins TRBV12-1 and TRBJ2-4. TRBV12-1 is a known pseudogene. The sample was peripheral blood, taken in a trial of Ad26.COV2.S vaccine versus placebo. For the CDR3, the DNA is TGTGCCAGCAGCTTTGAAGGGGAGATCCACCTAGCCAAAAACATTCAGTACTTC. Translated, it gives CASSFEGEIHLAKNIQYF.